The rows below give T cell receptor beta chains drawn from one sample of a study of blood T cell repertoires in COVID-19. The table came from immunoSEQ multiplex PCR; TCRdb's copy has only in-frame clones and leaves some out. Of under 250,000 clones in the sample, roughly nine tenths were seen once. Sequenced material: PBMCs or T cells enriched from blood (not recorded which). These receptors were taken from a woman aged 18-29 years in a cohort exposed to, infected with or recovered from COVID-19 (not recorded which). Both conserved end residues are part of each CDR3. The D gene is left open where the match is weak. Rows may omit the clone size; those that give it use once, few, many or a size class.

d_call	v_call	j_call	clone_size	cdr3_aa	cdr3_nt
-	TRBV15	TRBJ1-1	-	CATSSGQPNTEAFF	TGTGCCACCAGCAGTGGACAGCCGAACACTGAAGCTTTCTTT
-	TRBV19	TRBJ2-3	-	CASTLSGVDTQYF	TGTGCCAGTACCCTTAGCGGCGTGGATACGCAGTATTTT
-	TRBV2	TRBJ1-2	-	CASSEAPTGGFYGYTF	TGTGCCAGCAGTGAAGCACCTACGGGGGGCTTCTATGGCTACACCTTC
TRBD1	TRBV30	TRBJ1-2	-	CAWHRQGGNYGYTF	TGTGCCTGGCATAGACAGGGTGGGAACTATGGCTACACCTTC
TRBD1	TRBV27	TRBJ1-2	-	CASSLTTGNGYTF	TGTGCCAGCAGTCTTACGACAGGGAATGGCTACACCTTC
TRBD2	TRBV19	TRBJ2-3	-	CASTRRGGGGTDTQYF	TGTGCCAGTACCCGGCGGGGCGGGGGGGGCACAGATACGCAGTATTTT
TRBD2	TRBV7-6	TRBJ2-1	-	CASSLAEPGLPTYNEQFF	TGTGCCAGCAGCTTAGCGGAACCGGGACTACCAACCTACAATGAGCAGTTCTTC
-	TRBV6-1	TRBJ1-1	-	CASSDLGGTEAFF	TGTGCCAGCAGTGATTTAGGAGGCACTGAAGCTTTCTTT
-	TRBV7-8	TRBJ2-3	-	CASSSLRDTQYF	TGTGCCAGCAGCTCTCTTCGTGATACGCAGTATTTT
-	TRBV19	TRBJ1-2	-	CASNRQGQSYGYTF	TGTGCCAGTAACCGGCAGGGACAATCCTATGGCTACACCTTC
-	TRBV6-1	TRBJ1-5	-	CASSEALGGASNQPQHF	TGTGCCAGCAGTGAAGCCTTGGGGGGGGCAAGTAATCAGCCCCAGCATTTT
TRBD1	TRBV23-1	TRBJ1-5	-	CASSHPTGGNQPQHF	TGCGCCAGCAGTCACCCGACAGGGGGCAATCAGCCCCAGCATTTT
-	TRBV10-2	TRBJ1-4	-	CASSEPSGGNEKLFF	TGCGCCAGCAGTGAGCCCTCAGGAGGTAATGAAAAACTGTTTTTT
TRBD1	TRBV4-1	TRBJ1-4	-	CASRQPGQGNEKLFF	TGCGCCAGCAGACAACCGGGACAGGGGAATGAAAAACTGTTTTTT
-	TRBV6-5	TRBJ1-1	-	CASSLLNTEAFF	TGTGCCAGCAGTCTACTTAACACTGAAGCTTTCTTT
-	TRBV4-1	TRBJ1-5	-	CASSQTTGSQPQHF	TGCGCCAGCAGCCAAACAACAGGGAGTCAGCCCCAGCATTTT
TRBD2	TRBV9	TRBJ2-1	-	CASSDSGGAEQFF	TGTGCCAGCAGCGATAGCGGGGGGGCCGAGCAGTTCTTC
TRBD2	TRBV7-2	TRBJ2-1	-	CASSPRTSGNNEQFF	TGTGCCAGCAGCCCCCGGACTAGCGGAAACAATGAGCAGTTCTTC
TRBD2	TRBV24-1	TRBJ2-1	-	CATSDKGLAGQWGTDNEQFF	TGTGCCACCAGTGATAAGGGACTAGCGGGCCAGTGGGGGACCGACAATGAGCAGTTCTTC
-	TRBV18	TRBJ1-1	-	CASSQGYTEAFF	TGTGCCAGCTCACAGGGGTACACTGAAGCTTTCTTT
-	TRBV28	TRBJ1-5	-	CASSLGGWGGSNQPQHF	TGTGCCAGCAGTTTAGGGGGATGGGGAGGTAGCAATCAGCCCCAGCATTTT
TRBD1	TRBV12-3/TRBV12-4	TRBJ1-1	-	CASSFVGQGAFF	TGTGCCAGCAGTTTTGTCGGACAGGGAGCTTTCTTT
TRBD2	TRBV27	TRBJ2-1	-	CASSFSGRTYNEQFF	TGTGCCAGCAGTTTTAGCGGGAGGACTTACAATGAGCAGTTCTTC
TRBD2	TRBV5-1	TRBJ2-1	-	CASSLVFSGGDEQFF	TGCGCCAGCAGCTTGGTTTTTAGCGGGGGGGATGAGCAGTTCTTC
-	TRBV29-1	TRBJ1-1	-	CSVIQDINTEAFF	TGCAGCGTCATACAGGATATCAACACTGAAGCTTTCTTT
-	TRBV6-5	TRBJ2-2	many	CASSTLSNTGELFF	TGTGCCAGCAGTACACTATCGAACACCGGGGAGCTGTTTTTT
-	TRBV12-3/TRBV12-4	TRBJ1-5	-	CASRQDLNQPQHF	TGTGCCAGCAGACAGGACCTGAATCAGCCCCAGCATTTT
TRBD1	TRBV28	TRBJ1-1	-	CASHGQGNTEAFF	TGTGCCAGCCACGGACAGGGGAACACTGAAGCTTTCTTT
TRBD1	TRBV7-9	TRBJ1-1	-	CASSRTGNTEAFF	TGTGCCAGCAGTCGGACAGGGAACACTGAAGCTTTCTTT
-	TRBV5-1	TRBJ2-7	-	CASSLGWSSYEQYF	TGCGCCAGCAGCTTGGGATGGAGCTCCTACGAGCAGTACTTC
-	TRBV10-3	TRBJ2-7	-	CAISESTGTTYEQYF	TGTGCCATCAGTGAGTCCACAGGAACTACCTACGAGCAGTACTTC
TRBD1	TRBV19	TRBJ1-1	-	CASTSGQGAFTEAFF	TGTGCCAGTACCTCGGGACAGGGGGCGTTCACTGAAGCTTTCTTT
TRBD1	TRBV27	TRBJ1-6	-	CASSLTDRQSSYNSPLHF	TGTGCCAGCAGTTTAACGGACAGGCAAAGCTCCTATAATTCACCCCTCCACTTT
-	TRBV28	TRBJ1-1	-	CASSLRRSTEAFF	TGTGCCAGCAGTTTAAGGAGATCCACTGAAGCTTTCTTT
TRBD1	TRBV10-2	TRBJ1-5	-	CASSEQGGQPQHF	TGCGCCAGCAGTGAGCAAGGGGGCCAGCCCCAGCATTTT
-	TRBV5-1	TRBJ2-7	-	CASSSNWLYEQYF	TGCGCCAGCAGCTCCAATTGGCTGTACGAGCAGTACTTC
-	TRBV30	TRBJ2-2	-	CAWSRSGELFF	TGTGCCTGGTCGAGATCCGGGGAGCTGTTTTTT
-	TRBV4-1	TRBJ2-3	-	CASSQVYDLLRTDTQYF	TGCGCCAGCAGCCAAGTATACGATCTACTACGCACAGATACGCAGTATTTT
TRBD1	TRBV11-2	TRBJ1-1	-	CASSAGQGGTEAFF	TGTGCCAGCAGCGCGGGACAGGGTGGAACTGAAGCTTTCTTT
-	TRBV11-3	TRBJ2-1	once	CASQGLGNEQFF	TGTGCCTCTCAGGGCTTGGGGAATGAGCAGTTCTTC
-	TRBV2	TRBJ1-6	-	CASRQGRESPLHF	TGTGCCAGCAGACAGGGTAGAGAGTCACCCCTCCACTTT
TRBD1	TRBV9	TRBJ1-1	-	CASSVGRSGTEIGEAFF	TGTGCCAGCAGCGTAGGAAGATCCGGGACAGAAATAGGCGAAGCTTTCTTT
-	TRBV7-3	TRBJ2-7	-	CASSRGSSYEQYF	TGTGCCAGCAGCAGGGGAAGCTCCTACGAGCAGTACTTC
-	TRBV12-3/TRBV12-4	TRBJ1-4	-	CASSWAGEKLFF	TGTGCCAGCAGTTGGGCGGGAGAAAAACTGTTTTTT
-	TRBV19	TRBJ2-2	-	CASCENRAGTGELFF	TGTGCCAGCTGTGAAAACAGGGCGGGCACCGGGGAGCTGTTTTTT
TRBD2	TRBV24-1	TRBJ2-4	-	CATSDLGDGGAKAKNIQYF	TGTGCCACCAGTGATTTAGGGGACGGGGGGGCGAAGGCCAAAAACATTCAGTACTTC
TRBD2	TRBV24-1	TRBJ2-7	once	CATSDVGTSGSAYEQYF	TGTGCCACCAGTGATGTGGGGACTAGCGGGAGCGCCTACGAGCAGTACTTC
-	TRBV15	TRBJ2-2	-	CATSGRQADTGELFF	TGTGCCACCAGCGGGCGACAGGCTGACACCGGGGAGCTGTTTTTT